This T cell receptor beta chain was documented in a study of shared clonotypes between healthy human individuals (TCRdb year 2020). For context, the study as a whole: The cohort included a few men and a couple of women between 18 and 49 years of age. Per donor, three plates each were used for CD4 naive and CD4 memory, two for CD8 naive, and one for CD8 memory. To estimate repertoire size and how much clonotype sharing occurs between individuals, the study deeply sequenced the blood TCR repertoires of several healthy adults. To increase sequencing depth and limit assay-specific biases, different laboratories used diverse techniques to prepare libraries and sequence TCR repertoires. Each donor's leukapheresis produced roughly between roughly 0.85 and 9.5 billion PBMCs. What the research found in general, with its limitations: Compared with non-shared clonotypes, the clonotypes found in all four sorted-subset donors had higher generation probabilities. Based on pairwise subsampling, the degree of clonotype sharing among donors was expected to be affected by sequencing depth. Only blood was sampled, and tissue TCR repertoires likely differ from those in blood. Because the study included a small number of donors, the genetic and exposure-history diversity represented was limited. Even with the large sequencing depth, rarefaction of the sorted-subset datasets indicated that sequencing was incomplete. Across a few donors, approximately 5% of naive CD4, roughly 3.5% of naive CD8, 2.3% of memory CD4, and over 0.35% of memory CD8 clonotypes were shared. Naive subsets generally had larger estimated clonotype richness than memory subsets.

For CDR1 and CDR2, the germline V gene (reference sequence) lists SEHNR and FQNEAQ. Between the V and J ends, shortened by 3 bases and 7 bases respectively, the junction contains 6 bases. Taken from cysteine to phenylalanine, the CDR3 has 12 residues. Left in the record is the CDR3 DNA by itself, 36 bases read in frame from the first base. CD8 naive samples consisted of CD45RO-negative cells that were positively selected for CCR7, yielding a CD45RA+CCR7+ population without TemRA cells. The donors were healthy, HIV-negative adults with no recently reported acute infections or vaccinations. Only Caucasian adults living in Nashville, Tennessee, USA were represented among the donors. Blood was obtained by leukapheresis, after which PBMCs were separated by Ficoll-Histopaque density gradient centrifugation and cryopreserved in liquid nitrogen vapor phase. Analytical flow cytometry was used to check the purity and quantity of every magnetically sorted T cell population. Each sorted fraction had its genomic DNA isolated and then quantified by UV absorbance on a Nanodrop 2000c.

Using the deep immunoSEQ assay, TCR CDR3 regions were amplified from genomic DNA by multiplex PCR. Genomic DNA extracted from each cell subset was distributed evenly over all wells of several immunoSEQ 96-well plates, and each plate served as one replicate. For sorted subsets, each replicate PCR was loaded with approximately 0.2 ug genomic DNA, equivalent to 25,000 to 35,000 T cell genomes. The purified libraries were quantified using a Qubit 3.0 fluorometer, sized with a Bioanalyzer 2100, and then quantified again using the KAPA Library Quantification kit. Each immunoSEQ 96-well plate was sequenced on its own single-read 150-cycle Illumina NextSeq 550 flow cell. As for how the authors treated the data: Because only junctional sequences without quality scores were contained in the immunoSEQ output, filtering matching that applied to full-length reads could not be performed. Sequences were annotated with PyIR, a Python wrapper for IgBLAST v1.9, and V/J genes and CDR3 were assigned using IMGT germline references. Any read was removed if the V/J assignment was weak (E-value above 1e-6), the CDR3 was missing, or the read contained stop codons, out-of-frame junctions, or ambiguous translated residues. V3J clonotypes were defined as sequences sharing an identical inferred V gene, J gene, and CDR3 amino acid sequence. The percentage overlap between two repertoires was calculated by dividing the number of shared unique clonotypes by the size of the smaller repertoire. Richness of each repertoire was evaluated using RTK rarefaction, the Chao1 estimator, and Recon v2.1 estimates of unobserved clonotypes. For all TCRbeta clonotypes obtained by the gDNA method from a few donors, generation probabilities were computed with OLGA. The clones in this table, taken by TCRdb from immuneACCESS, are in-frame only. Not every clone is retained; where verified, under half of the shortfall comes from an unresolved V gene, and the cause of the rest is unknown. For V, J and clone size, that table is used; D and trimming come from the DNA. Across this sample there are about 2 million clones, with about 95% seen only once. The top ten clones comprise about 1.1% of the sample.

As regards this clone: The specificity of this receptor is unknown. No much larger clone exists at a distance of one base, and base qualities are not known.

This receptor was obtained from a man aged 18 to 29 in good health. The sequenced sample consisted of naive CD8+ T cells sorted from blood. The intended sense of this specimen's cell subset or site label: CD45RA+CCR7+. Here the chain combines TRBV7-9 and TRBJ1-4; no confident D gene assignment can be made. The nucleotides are TGTGCCAGCAGCTTTGACCCTGAAAAACTGTTTTTT. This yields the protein CASSFDPEKLFF.